One TCR beta chain is described in this entry. Bulk tumor genomic DNA, about 570 ng per sample, was the template. Multiple widely separated biopsies were taken from each primary tumor at surgery. Those enrolled were patients newly diagnosed with untreated non-small cell lung cancer and undergoing curative surgery. This sample is drawn from a study of immune heterogeneity within non-small cell lung tumors. Study-level background: In total, the tumors were 4 squamous cell carcinomas, some ten non-squamous carcinomas and 1 not otherwise specified.

V was cut by 7 bases and J by 5 bases, with 20 bases left in between. The CDR3 length is 15 residues. Germline loops: CDR1 MNHNS, CDR2 SASEGT. It was with 32 V and 13 J primers that multiplex PCR amplified TCR beta CDR3. TCRdb ran MiXCR on the multiplex PCR reads and lists one entry per CDR3 protein. The sample includes under 25,000 distinct CDR3 sequences, roughly 30% of them seen just once. The sequenced sample was lung tumor tissue. The chain links TRBV6-1 to TRBJ2-5, with D tentatively TRBD2 (6 bases). This clonotype was obtained from a man in his forties with non-small cell lung cancer. In nucleotides, the CDR3 is TGTGCCAGCACCCGGGCGGGGCTAGCGAAGGAGACCCAGTACTTC. Residues: CASTRAGLAKETQYF.